The source of this TCR beta chain is a study of blood T cell repertoires in COVID-19. Study information: In each case, the material was cDNA or gDNA derived from T cells, B-cell-depleted T cells, or PBMCs.

The CDR3 has 15 amino acids. V shed 4 bases and J 5 bases; nucleotides not matched to a gene: 10. Germline values: CDR1 SGHDN, CDR2 FVKESK. Generated by immunoSEQ multiplex PCR, the TCRdb table keeps only in-frame clones and is missing some. Of around 400,000 clones detected, about 87% appear once; the ten largest clones hold about 2.3%. It was during active infection that Seattle patients were enrolled and then longitudinally followed. This TCR was recovered from a woman in her sixties with COVID-19, enrolled during active disease. The chain is built from TRBV14 and TRBJ1-1, with 7 bases lining up with TRBD1. The sample taken for sequencing was peripheral blood. The CDR3 region is CASSPTRGPRTEAFF. The DNA for the CDR3 is TGTGCCAGCAGCCCAACGAGGGGGCCGAGAACTGAAGCTTTCTTT. The full variable domain, its missing parts supplied by reference TRBV14 and TRBJ1-1, is EAGVTQFPSHSVIEKGQTVTLRCDPISGHDNLYWYRRVMGKEIKFLLHFVKESKQDESGMPNNRFLAERTGGTYSTLKVQPAELEDSGVYFCASSPTRGPRTEAFFGQGTRLTVV.